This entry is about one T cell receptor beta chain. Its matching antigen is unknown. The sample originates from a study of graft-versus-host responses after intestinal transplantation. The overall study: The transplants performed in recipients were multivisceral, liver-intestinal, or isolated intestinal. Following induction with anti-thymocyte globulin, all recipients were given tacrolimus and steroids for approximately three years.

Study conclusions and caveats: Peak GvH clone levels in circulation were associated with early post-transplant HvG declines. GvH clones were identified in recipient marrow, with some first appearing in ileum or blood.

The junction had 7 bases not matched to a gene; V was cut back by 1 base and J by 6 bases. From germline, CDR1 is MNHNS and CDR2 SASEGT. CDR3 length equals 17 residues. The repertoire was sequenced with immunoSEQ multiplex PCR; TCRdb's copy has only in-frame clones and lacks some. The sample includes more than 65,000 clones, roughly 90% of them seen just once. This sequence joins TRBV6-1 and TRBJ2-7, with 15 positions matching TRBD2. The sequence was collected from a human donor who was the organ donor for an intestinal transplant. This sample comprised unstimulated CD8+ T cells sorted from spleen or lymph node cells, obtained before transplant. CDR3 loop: CASSEGGLAGGGSEQYF. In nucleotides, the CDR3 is TGTGCCAGCAGTGAAGGGGGACTAGCGGGGGGCGGGTCCGAGCAGTACTTC.